What follows are 27 T cell receptor beta chains derived from one specimen sequenced in a study of read filtering for tumor transcriptome and immune sequencing. From 300 to 450 ng of RNA, a library with molecular barcoded alpha/delta and beta/gamma adaptors was made. TCRdb reprocessed the reads via MiXCR and lists one record per CDR3 protein. The profile shows about 130,000 distinct CDR3 sequences, 10% to 15% of them singletons. Sequenced: a population of CD138-negative cells sorted from bone marrow. These receptors all stem from a donor at least 40 years old with multiple myeloma.

This clonotype has more than one count but fewer than ten. One end of the junction does not line up with germline, which may come from a read error. The chain couples TRBV7-2 to TRBJ2-3; D perhaps matches TRBD1 (5 bases). The V gene's germline CDR1 is SGHTA and CDR2 FQGNSA. This CDR3 comprises 12 residues. Here the CDR3 DNA reads TGTGCCAGCAGCTCGGACACAGATGCGCAGTATTTT. Residues: CASSSDTDAQYF.

With respect to this clonotype: A much larger clone is a single base away; this may be a read error. The chain has TRBV12-3 or TRBV12-4 and TRBJ1-5; D is perhaps TRBD1 (6 bases). This CDR3 has 15 residues. The CDR3 coding sequence is TGTGACAGCAGGATCGGGACAAATAGCAATCAGCCCCAGCATTTT. Translation gives CDSRIGTNSNQPQHF.

On this clonotype: A junction boundary mismatches the germline segment, possibly from a read error. The CDR3 DNA reads as TGCAGTGCTCCCGGGACAGGGGGCGTCTATGGCTACGCCTTC. It translates to CSAPGTGGVYGYAF. The chain has TRBV20-1 and TRBJ1-2; TRBD1 matches 12 bases. CDR3 length equals 14 residues. Germline lookup yields CDR1 DFQATT and CDR2 SNEGSKA (reference sequence).

This clonotype was counted many times. This chain links TRBV3-1 with TRBJ1-2; TRBD1 agrees at 10 bases. V lost 4 bases to trimming and J lost 4 bases; unmatched junction nucleotides: 6. This CDR3 region has 15 residues. Germline loops: CDR1 LGHDT, CDR2 YNNKEL (reference sequence). The CDR3, as DNA: TGTGCCAGCAGCCTTGACAGGGGGCGCGTCTATGGCTACACCTTC. It specifies CASSLDRGRVYGYTF.

For this clonotype: Just one base apart from a much larger clone, this may be a read error. The chain is built from TRBV14 and TRBJ1-4, with D maybe TRBD1 (5 bases). The length of the CDR3 is 16 residues. The germline gives CDR1 SGHDN, CDR2 FVKESK. CDR3 region: CASSQDRRGVYEKLLF. The CDR3 DNA sequence: TGTGCCAGCAGCCAAGATCGAAGGGGCGTATATGAAAAACTGCTTTTT.

This clonotype was counted at least ten times. The rearrangement uses TRBV12-5 and TRBJ1-1; no reliable D call. The CDR3 extends over 19 amino acids. CDR1 and CDR2 from the germline V gene are LGHNT and FRNRAP. V was pared by 7 bases and J by 0 bases, with 27 bases between. As DNA, the CDR3 is TGTGCTAGTGCCCTCTCCAAAAATCTACTACAGCGAATGAACACTGAAGCTTTCTTT. It specifies CASALSKNLLQRMNTEAFF.

This clonotype showed up many times. This chain links TRBV7-9 with TRBJ2-5; D may be TRBD1 or TRBD2 (5 bases each). The length of the CDR3 is 15 residues. With 1 base removed from V and 1 base from J, the gap between germline ends came to 10 bases. CDR1 is SEHNR and CDR2 is FQNEAQ in the germline V gene (reference sequence). CDR3 protein: CASSLGEGPQETQYF. The DNA for the CDR3 is TGTGCCAGCAGCTTAGGCGAGGGGCCCCAAGAGACCCAGTACTTC.

This clonotype was detected many times. The gene calls are TRBV29-1 and TRBJ2-1; 9 bases line up with TRBD2. V gave up 4 bases and J gave up 7 bases; unmatched junction bases: 5. The CDR3 covers 13 residues. Germline values: CDR1 SQVTM, CDR2 ANQGSEA. The CDR3 is CSVGPAGGNEQFF. The CDR3 nucleotides read TGCAGCGTTGGTCCAGCGGGAGGAAATGAGCAGTTCTTC.

Only a few counts were recorded for this clonotype. The CDR3 spells CASSGTANTGELFF. In DNA form, the CDR3 reads TGTGCCAGTAGCGGGACAGCGAACACCGGGGAGCTGTTTTTT. J is TRBJ2-2 and V is TRBV19, with 7 bases identical to TRBD1. The trim removed 6 bases at V and 0 bases at J, leaving 1 base unmatched. CDR3 length: 14 residues. The germline V gene encodes CDR1 LNHDA and CDR2 SQIVND (reference sequence).

The table lists this clonotype with many counts. J is TRBJ2-6 and V is TRBV6-5; 7 bases fit TRBD2. This CDR3 has 16 amino acids. The germline V gene has CDR1 MNHEY and CDR2 SVGAGI. J gave up 2 bases and V 5 bases, and 6 bases lay outside the gene matches. CDR3 region: CASSRSSGAGANVLTF. DNA for the CDR3: TGTGCCAGCAGTAGGTCAAGCGGGGCTGGGGCCAACGTCCTGACTTTC.

This clonotype was recorded at least ten times. The chain is built from TRBV18 and TRBJ2-2, with TRBD2 matching 7 bases. The CDR3 has 14 amino acids. V shed 3 bases and J 3 bases; nucleotides not matched to a gene: 1. Germline-derived CDR1 and CDR2 are KGHSH and LQKENI. CDR3 sequence (DNA): TGTGCCAGCTCACCCCTAGCGGACACCGGGGAGCTGTTTTTT. It yields the protein CASSPLADTGELFF. Supplemented by reference TRBV18 and TRBJ2-2, the full variable domain reads NAGVMQNPRHLVRRRGQEARLRCSPMKGHSHVYWYRQLPEEGLKFMVYLQKENIIDESGMPKERFSAEFPKEGPSILRIQQVVRGDSAAYFCASSPLADTGELFFGEGSRLTVL.

As regards this clonotype: This may arise from a read error, as a much more abundant clone is one base away. The V gene is TRBV28, the J gene TRBJ1-5; the D gene is possibly TRBD1 (5 bases). Trimming took 11 bases from V and 2 from J, leaving 13 bases between them. Germline loops: CDR1 MDHEN, CDR2 SYDVKM. The CDR3 totals 13 residues. In nucleotides, the CDR3 is TGTGCCCACAACATGGGGGGCAATCAGCCCCAGCATTTT. Its translation is CAHNMGGNQPQHF.

The chain's CDR3 is CATSGYTGELFF. The CDR3 DNA sequence: TGTGCCACCAGTGGTTACACCGGGGAGCTGTTTTTT. The chain combines TRBV24-1 with TRBJ2-2; D not certain. The CDR3 runs to 12 residues. CDR1 KGHDR and CDR2 SFDVKD come from the germline V gene. V was cut by 5 bases and J by 3 bases, with 3 bases left in between.

This clonotype was detected ten times or more. The chain uses TRBV5-1 and TRBJ1-6, with 12 bases identical to TRBD1. Trimming cost V 5 bases and J 7 bases; bases outside gene matches: 7. Germline loops: CDR1 SGHRS, CDR2 YFSETQ. This CDR3 is built from 16 residues. In DNA form, the CDR3 reads TGCGCCAGCAGACCGGGAGGGACAGGGGGCAATTCACCCCTCCACTTT. Translating it yields CASRPGGTGGNSPLHF. The full variable domain, rest sourced from reference TRBV5-1 and TRBJ1-6, is KAGVTQTPRYLIKTRGQQVTLSCSPISGHRSVSWYQQTPGQGLQFLFEYFSETQRNKGNFPGRFSGRQFSNSRSEMNVSTLELGDSALYLCASRPGGTGGNSPLHFGNGTRLTVT.

The table lists this clonotype with many counts. The chain links TRBV7-2 to TRBJ2-1; D might be TRBD1 or TRBD2, each matching 5 bases. Between the trimmed V and J ends, which lost 1 base and 9 bases, there was a span of 10 bases. CDR1 and CDR2 (germline): SGHTA, FQGNSA. This CDR3 has 13 amino acids. CDR3 amino acids: CASSLVGVPEQFF. The CDR3 bases are TGTGCCAGCAGCTTAGTGGGGGTCCCTGAGCAGTTCTTC.

This clonotype was counted ten times or more. The chain links TRBV2 to TRBJ2-5, with unresolved D. The V gene lost 2 bases and the J gene lost 5 bases, with 9 bases spanning the gap. Per the germline V gene, CDR1 is SNHLY and CDR2 is FYNNEI. There are 13 residues in the CDR3. The CDR3 DNA reads TGTGCCAGCAGTGAAATGGGAAAGGAGACCCAGTACTTC. This encodes CASSEMGKETQYF. Using reference TRBV2 and TRBJ2-5 for the parts outside the CDR3, the full variable domain is EPEVTQTPSHQVTQMGQEVILRCVPISNHLYFYWYRQILGQKVEFLVSFYNNEISEKSEIFDDQFSVERPDGSNFTLKIRSTKLEDSAMYFCASSEMGKETQYFGPGTRLLVL.

The chain carries TRBV28 and TRBJ1-5; maybe TRBD1 (5 bases). Germline CDR1 reads MDHEN; CDR2 reads SYDVKM. This CDR3 comprises 14 residues. V was clipped by 8 bases and J by 1 base, with 12 bases between them. The CDR3 here is CASDSNGSNQPQHF. In DNA, the CDR3 is TGTGCCAGCGACAGCAACGGGAGCAATCAGCCCCAGCATTTT.

This clonotype was picked up many times. This chain connects TRBV19 to TRBJ2-3; weak D call: TRBD1 (6 bases). Germline V gives CDR1 LNHDA, CDR2 SQIVND (reference sequence). The CDR3 extends over 13 amino acids. The V end was cut by 6 bases, the J end by 5 bases, with 12 bases between. CDR3 sequence: CASRRQGIDTQYF. CDR3 DNA sequence: TGTGCCAGTAGGAGGCAGGGGATAGATACGCAGTATTTT.

This clonotype was found many times. The rearrangement joins TRBV10-3 to TRBJ2-7, with D possibly matching TRBD2 (5 bases). The CDR3 loop spans 15 amino acids. Germline values: CDR1 ENHRY, CDR2 SYGVKD. V was trimmed by 2 bases and J by 2 bases, leaving 13 bases between them. The CDR3 spells CAISEREPAAYEQYF. The CDR3 DNA reads TGTGCCATCAGTGAGAGGGAGCCGGCGGCCTACGAGCAGTACTTC.

Many counts were recorded for this clonotype. The chain couples TRBV20-1 to TRBJ2-5; 10 bases agree with TRBD2. The CDR3 is made up of 16 amino acids. V trimming: 6 bases; J trimming: 5 bases; junction bases outside the gene matches: 15. Germline V gives CDR1 DFQATT, CDR2 SNEGSKA (reference sequence). The CDR3 is CSAPTPSGRPSETQYF. In DNA form, the CDR3 reads TGCAGTGCCCCGACCCCTAGCGGGAGACCTTCGGAGACCCAGTACTTC.

This clonotype was counted many times. The rearrangement links TRBV20-1 to TRBJ2-1; D not certain. The germline gives CDR1 DFQATT, CDR2 SNEGSKA (reference sequence). The V and J ends lost 3 bases and 3 bases respectively, with 6 bases between them. The CDR3 is 12 amino acids. CDR3 loop: CSASGNYNEQFF. Written as DNA, the CDR3 is TGCAGTGCTAGCGGTAACTACAATGAGCAGTTCTTC.

On this clonotype itself: A single base separates this from a much larger clone, so it may be a read error. The chain combines TRBV29-1 with TRBJ2-4; 7 nucleotides match TRBD2. The CDR3 has 12 amino acids. Germline V gives CDR1 SQVTM, CDR2 ANQGSEA. V shed 4 bases, J shed 8 bases, and the junction held 5 bases outside the gene matches. DNA of the CDR3: TGCAGCGTTGGGGGACTATCAGACATTCAGTACTTC. Protein: CSVGGLSDIQYF.

In this sample, this clonotype turned up many times. V and J are TRBV28 and TRBJ1-2, with D unresolved. Germline CDR1 is MDHEN and CDR2 is SYDVKM. This CDR3 is 17 amino acids long. Trimming took off 5 bases at V and 4 bases at J, with 23 bases between the two ends. The CDR3 nucleotides are TGTGCCAGCAGTCCCATGAGCGGAGCGACATTCCCCTATGGCTACACCTTC. Protein: CASSPMSGATFPYGYTF.

This clonotype was recorded at least ten times. The chain employs TRBV11-2 and TRBJ2-5; the match to TRBD2 covers 11 bases. The V gene end was trimmed by 5 bases and the J gene end by 0 bases; junction bases not matched to a gene: 8. The CDR3 length is 17 residues. Germline CDR1 reads SGHAT; CDR2 reads FQNNGV. This CDR3 reads CASSPQPGLADQETQYF. The CDR3 bases are TGTGCCAGCAGCCCCCAGCCGGGACTAGCGGACCAAGAGACCCAGTACTTC.

Notes on this clonotype: Sequence at one end of the junction differs from germline and may be a read error. The chain recombines TRBV20-1 with TRBJ1-6, with 12 bases identical to TRBD1. Germline CDR1 is DFQATT and CDR2 is SNEGSKA (reference sequence). The CDR3 totals 15 residues. The CDR3 DNA sequence: TGCAGTGCACCCGAACCGGGACAGGGGGCCTCACCCCCCCACTTT. Its translation is CSAPEPGQGASPPHF.

This clonotype was found many times. The chain recombines TRBV29-1 with TRBJ1-1; no reliable D call. Germline CDR1 reads SQVTM; CDR2 reads ANQGSEA. Trimming shortened V by 0 bases and J by 3 bases, and 8 bases separated the two germline ends. CDR3 length: 13 residues. CDR3: CSVEDPGYTEAFF. CDR3 in DNA: TGCAGCGTTGAAGATCCGGGATACACTGAAGCTTTCTTT.

This clonotype was seen repeatedly, ten times or more. This chain joins TRBV20-1 and TRBJ1-5; 8 nucleotides match TRBD1. CDR1 and CDR2 (germline): DFQATT, SNEGSKA (reference sequence). The V gene end was trimmed by 6 bases and the J gene end by 6 bases; junction bases not matched to a gene: 7. The CDR3 has 13 amino acids. In DNA form, the CDR3 reads TGCAGTGCCTTGGACAGGGTGGCTCAGCCCCAGCATTTT. As protein: CSALDRVAQPQHF.